This record concerns one T cell receptor (beta chain) sequence. The data were obtained in a study of blood T cell repertoires in COVID-19. Study-wide context: Acute and convalescent COVID-19 samples came from the United States, Italy and Spain. PBMCs, B-cell-depleted T cells, or T cells were the source of the cDNA or gDNA that made up the material.

As processed by the authors: Reference gene primer amplification gave estimated nucleated cell counts. Sequenced by immunoSEQ multiplex PCR; TCRdb stores in-frame clones only, minus some. V, J and clone size derive from that table, while D and trimming were established from the DNA sequence. The sample consists of about 170,000 clones, less than 90% of them appearing once. V lost 0 bases and J lost 5, with 10 bases in between. Germline assignment: CDR1 SNHLY and CDR2 FYNNEI. This CDR3 has 14 amino acids. Cohorts were determined from participant-reported clinical history. This sequence was found in a woman in her forties or fifties who had recovered from COVID-19. The chain couples TRBV2 to TRBJ1-2; perhaps TRBD1 as D (5 bases). The sequenced material came from PBMCs or T cells enriched from blood (not recorded which). CDR3 bases: TGTGCCAGCAGTGAAGCAAAACAGGAATATGGCTACACCTTC. Protein product: CASSEAKQEYGYTF.